Presented here are 32 T cell receptor beta chains from one specimen sequenced in a study of Ad26.COV2.S vaccination and SARS-CoV-2 variants. The treatment: over 15 received Ad26.COV2.S at low or high dose, single or two shots; 5 received placebo; per-sample allocation not given. Collection of the samples took place on day 63 after the first injection of vaccine or placebo. Libraries were prepared by immunoSEQ multiplex PCR; TCRdb keeps only in-frame clonotypes and omits some of them. The table lists about 390,000 clones, approximately 91% of them singletons. The sample was peripheral blood, taken in a trial of Ad26.COV2.S vaccine versus placebo. The receptors originated from a person between 18 and 65 years old who received the Ad26.COV2.S COVID-19 vaccine or a placebo.

The chain links TRBV7-9 to TRBJ1-6; perhaps TRBD1 as D (5 bases). CDR3 length equals 14 residues. Trimming removed 5 bases from V and 5 bases from J, with 10 bases in between. CDR1 is SEHNR and CDR2 is FQNEAQ in the germline V gene (reference sequence). DNA for the CDR3: TGTGCCAGCAGCGCAGGGAGTGATAATTCACCCCTCCACTTT. Protein product: CASSAGSDNSPLHF.

CDR3 region: CASSAPPRGYNSPLHF. The CDR3 bases are TGTGCCAGCAGTGCTCCCCCGAGGGGCTATAATTCACCCCTCCACTTT. The chain is built from TRBV6-1 and TRBJ1-6; D possibly corresponds to TRBD1 (5 bases). Germline V gene lookup returns CDR1 MNHNS and CDR2 SASEGT. Trimming took off 4 bases at V and 3 bases at J, with 13 bases between the two ends. The CDR3 extends over 16 amino acids.

The chain joins TRBV5-4 to TRBJ2-5; TRBD2 might be the D (7 bases). CDR3 length: 15 residues. Germline V gene data show CDR1 as SGHNT and CDR2 as YYREEE (reference sequence). Between the trimmed V and J ends, which lost 0 bases and 5 bases, there was a span of 14 bases. CDR3 nucleotides: TGTGCCAGCAGCTTGGTTGCGGGGGCGGGGGAGACCCAGTACTTC. It is translated as CASSLVAGAGETQYF.

This clone was detected once. The chain couples TRBV5-8 to TRBJ1-5, with TRBD1 matching 7 bases. Germline CDR1 SGHTS, CDR2 YDEGEE. Trimming took 2 bases from V and 0 from J; bases not matched to a gene: 5. The CDR3 loop spans 16 amino acids. The CDR3 DNA sequence: TGTGCCAGCAGCTTTGGGGACAGTTATAGCAATCAGCCCCAGCATTTT. This gives the protein CASSFGDSYSNQPQHF.

The V call is TRBV29-1, the J call TRBJ1-1; D perhaps matches TRBD1 (6 bases). V lost 6 bases and J lost 2, with 13 bases in between. Per germline, CDR1 SQVTM and CDR2 ANQGSEA. The CDR3 spans 13 residues. The CDR3 loop is CSVLRDINTEAFF. CDR3 sequence (DNA): TGCAGCGTCCTCAGGGACATAAACACTGAAGCTTTCTTT.

V gene TRBV30 combines with J gene TRBJ1-1; the D is unclear. The ends were cut back, 1 base at V and 11 bases at J, with 11 bases in the middle. The CDR3 loop spans 11 amino acids. CDR1 is GTSNPN, CDR2 SVGIG, per germline (reference sequence). The chain's CDR3 is CAWSGRTFAFF. The CDR3 DNA reads TGTGCCTGGAGTGGCAGGACCTTTGCTTTCTTT.

J is TRBJ1-1 and V is TRBV20-1; 7 bases agree with TRBD1. V shed 5 bases and J 7 bases; nucleotides not matched to a gene: 4. CDR1 is DFQATT and CDR2 is SNEGSKA in the germline V gene (reference sequence). The CDR3 runs 11 residues. The CDR3 DNA sequence: TGCAGTGCTCCAGGGGGGGTTGAAGCTTTCTTT. Residues: CSAPGGVEAFF.

CDR3 residues: CASSPTIAGYEQYF. CDR3 nucleotide sequence: TGTGCCAGCAGCCCGACAATAGCGGGCTACGAGCAGTACTTC. The V call is TRBV2, the J call TRBJ2-7; 7 bases match TRBD2. In germline, CDR1 is SNHLY, CDR2 FYNNEI. Germline trimming cut 6 bases from V and 3 bases from J; bases unmatched to any gene: 8. The CDR3 is 14 amino acids. The whole variable domain, filled in from reference TRBV2 and TRBJ2-7, reads EPEVTQTPSHQVTQMGQEVILRCVPISNHLYFYWYRQILGQKVEFLVSFYNNEISEKSEIFDDQFSVERPDGSNFTLKIRSTKLEDSAMYFCASSPTIAGYEQYFGPGTRLTVT.

V is TRBV25-1 and J is TRBJ2-5; the D gene could be TRBD1 or TRBD2 (5 bases each). The germline gives CDR1 MGHDK, CDR2 SYGVNS. This CDR3 comprises 17 residues. Trimming removed 4 bases from V and 3 bases from J, with 21 bases in between. Here the CDR3 reads CASSGGLQHGAEETQYF. CDR3 DNA: TGTGCCAGCAGTGGGGGCCTACAACACGGGGCCGAAGAGACCCAGTACTTC. Filled out from reference TRBV25-1 and TRBJ2-5, the complete variable domain reads EADIYQTPRYLVIGTGKKITLECSQTMGHDKMYWYQQDPGMELHLIHYSYGVNSTEKGDLSSESTVSRIRTEHFPLTLESARPSHTSQYLCASSGGLQHGAEETQYFGPGTRLLVL.

The rearrangement links TRBV29-1 to TRBJ2-1; 12 bases agree with TRBD2. With 7 bases clipped from V and 9 bases from J, the junction kept 10 bases outside the gene matches. The germline gives CDR1 SQVTM, CDR2 ANQGSEA. The CDR3 runs 14 residues. This CDR3 is CSATRLAGGIEQFF. In DNA form, the CDR3 reads TGCAGCGCCACCAGGCTAGCGGGGGGGATTGAGCAGTTCTTC.

This chain uses TRBV6-1 with TRBJ1-2; D is ambiguous. Germline V gene lookup returns CDR1 MNHNS and CDR2 SASEGT. With 0 bases removed from V and 8 bases from J, the gap between germline ends came to 16 bases. The CDR3 sequence is 15 residues long. The CDR3 DNA sequence: TGTGCCAGCAGTGAAGCGGGCGGGAAGCCGGGGGGCTACACCTTC. This translates into CASSEAGGKPGGYTF.

The V call is TRBV5-8, the J call TRBJ1-2; 9 bases agree with TRBD1. The CDR3 length is 19 residues. Germline CDR1 and CDR2: SGHTS and YDEGEE. Losses at the gene ends were 2 bases for V and 4 bases for J; bases not matched to a gene: 18. In DNA form, the CDR3 reads TGTGCCAGCAGCTTTGGGGCCATCCCGGGACAGGGATTTACCTATGGCTACACCTTC. Translating gives CASSFGAIPGQGFTYGYTF.

The chain carries TRBV7-9 and TRBJ1-2; the match to TRBD1 covers 7 bases. CDR3 length: 15 residues. The ends lost 5 bases at V and 4 bases at J; junction bases unmatched: 10. Per the germline V gene, CDR1 is SEHNR and CDR2 is FQNEAQ (reference sequence). The CDR3 loop is CASSPRQGSTYGYTF. For the CDR3, the DNA is TGTGCCAGCAGCCCCCGACAGGGATCGACCTATGGCTACACCTTC. The full variable domain, with the rest looked up from reference TRBV7-9 and TRBJ1-2, is DTGVSQNPRHKITKRGQNVTFRCDPISEHNRLYWYRQTLGQGPEFLTYFQNEAQLEKSRLLSDRFSAERPKGSFSTLEIQRTEQGDSAMYLCASSPRQGSTYGYTFGSGTRLTVV.

With regard to this clone: This sample also contains other DNA sequences that code for the same CDR3. The chain combines TRBV4-1 with TRBJ2-5, with D perhaps being TRBD1 or TRBD2 (5 bases each). The CDR3 runs to 14 residues. Germline assignment: CDR1 MGHRA and CDR2 YSYEKL. V was clipped by 4 bases and J by 1 base, with 10 bases between them. CDR3 residues: CASSPGRGQETQYF. In DNA, the CDR3 is TGCGCCAGCAGCCCGGGACGTGGCCAAGAGACCCAGTACTTC.

The V gene is TRBV19, the J gene TRBJ2-7; D remains ambiguous. Trimming took off 3 bases at V and 6 bases at J, with 15 bases between the two ends. This CDR3 has 14 residues. CDR1 LNHDA and CDR2 SQIVND come from the germline V gene (reference sequence). The CDR3 coding sequence is TGTGCCAGTAGTATGGTAGCTGCTGGCGGCGAGCAGTACTTC. It encodes CASSMVAAGGEQYF.

The CDR3, as DNA: TGTGCCAGCAGCTTAGGGTTTAGGGTGGGGACTGAAGCTTTCTTT. Translating gives CASSLGFRVGTEAFF. This chain joins TRBV11-2 and TRBJ1-1; D is uncertain. V lost 1 base to trimming and J lost 5 bases, with 14 bases between them. CDR1 and CDR2 from the germline V gene are SGHAT and FQNNGV. CDR3 size: 15 residues.

The rearrangement links TRBV6-5 to TRBJ1-2, with 8 positions matching TRBD1. V was clipped by 6 bases and J by 7 bases; unmatched bases: 10. Germline-derived CDR1 and CDR2 are MNHEY and SVGAGI. The CDR3 runs 14 residues. CDR3 sequence: CASSPGQAPRGYTF. The CDR3 DNA is TGTGCCAGCAGCCCGGGACAGGCGCCACGTGGCTACACCTTC.

V gene TRBV6-5 combines with J gene TRBJ1-2, with D possibly matching TRBD1 (5 bases). This CDR3 comprises 15 residues. Germline CDR1 is MNHEY and CDR2 is SVGAGI. Trimming pared 5 bases from V and 5 bases from J, leaving 18 bases between. CDR3 loop: CASSRLSQGGYGYTF. CDR3 bases: TGTGCCAGCAGTCGACTTAGCCAGGGAGGGTATGGCTACACCTTC.

This clone was observed a few times. This chain links TRBV2 with TRBJ1-2; 7 positions agree with TRBD1. Germline CDR1 and CDR2: SNHLY and FYNNEI. The trim removed 5 bases at V and 6 bases at J, leaving 9 bases unmatched. The CDR3 has 14 amino acids. In DNA, the CDR3 is TGTGCCAGCAGTTCCCTCCGGGACAGAAATGGCTACACCTTC. Translated, it gives CASSSLRDRNGYTF.

The chain recombines TRBV27 with TRBJ2-3; D is possibly TRBD2 (5 bases). The germline V gene encodes CDR1 MNHEY and CDR2 SMNVEV (reference sequence). Trimming removed 3 bases from V and 1 base from J, with 8 bases in between. The CDR3 sequence is 14 residues long. The CDR3 loop is CASSFLGGTDTQYF. In nucleotides, the CDR3 is TGTGCCAGCAGTTTTTTGGGAGGCACAGATACGCAGTATTTT.

The chain recombines TRBV19 with TRBJ1-2; 8 nucleotides align to TRBD1. With 5 bases clipped from V and 7 bases from J, the junction kept 6 bases outside the gene matches. This CDR3 contains 13 residues. Looked up from germline, CDR1 is LNHDA and CDR2 is SQIVND (reference sequence). The CDR3 region has the DNA TGTGCCAGTAGTGTAAGTGACAGGGGTGGCTACACCTTC. This codes for CASSVSDRGGYTF.

This clone has a single count. Other DNA sequences in the sample encode the same CDR3. This chain connects TRBV30 to TRBJ2-5; D is ambiguous. The CDR3 totals 11 residues. V was cut by 0 bases and J by 5 bases, with 4 bases left in between. Germline V lookup: CDR1 GTSNPN, CDR2 SVGIG (reference sequence). The DNA of the CDR3 is TGTGCCTGGAGTGTGGGCGAGACCCAGTACTTC. It yields the protein CAWSVGETQYF.

As to this clone: The sample carries other DNA sequences with the same CDR3. The V call is TRBV6-1, the J call TRBJ2-7; D remains unclear. The CDR3 totals 13 residues. Germline lookup yields CDR1 MNHNS and CDR2 SASEGT. The V end lost 1 base, the J end lost 0 bases, and 4 bases lay between the germline ends. The CDR3 reads CASSEGSSYEQYF. In DNA form, the CDR3 reads TGTGCCAGCAGTGAAGGGAGCTCCTACGAGCAGTACTTC.

V usage is TRBV18 and J usage is TRBJ1-3, with 9 bases lining up with TRBD1. V gave up 6 bases and J gave up 4 bases; unmatched junction bases: 16. Per the germline V gene, CDR1 is KGHSH and CDR2 is LQKENI. The CDR3 is 18 amino acids. CDR3 in DNA: TGTGCCAGCTCTCGAAATTACCGGACAGGGGAAGCGGGAAACACCATATATTTT. Translation gives CASSRNYRTGEAGNTIYF.

This clone appeared a few times. This sequence joins TRBV7-9 and TRBJ2-7; tentative D call: TRBD1 (5 bases). V lost 0 bases to trimming and J lost 3 bases, with 12 bases between them. The CDR3 is 15 residues long. The germline CDR1 and CDR2 sequences are SEHNR and FQNEAQ (reference sequence). The DNA for the CDR3 is TGTGCCAGCAGCTTAGCGCTCGGGCAGGGCTACGAGCAGTACTTC. It encodes CASSLALGQGYEQYF.

This clone was picked up one time. The rearrangement uses TRBV12-3 or TRBV12-4 and TRBJ1-2; 7 bases agree with TRBD1. The trim removed 3 bases at V and 14 bases at J, leaving 6 bases unmatched. This CDR3 spans 11 amino acids. The CDR3 nucleotides read TGTGCCAGCAGTTTTCCCGGGACAGTTACCTTC. It codes for CASSFPGTVTF.

V is TRBV18 and J is TRBJ2-5; 9 positions agree with TRBD2. The germline CDR1 and CDR2 sequences are KGHSH and LQKENI. The length of the CDR3 is 16 residues. Germline trimming cut 3 bases from V and 1 base from J; bases unmatched to any gene: 6. The CDR3 sequence is CASSPVASGVQETQYF. The CDR3 DNA reads as TGTGCCAGCTCACCTGTGGCTAGCGGGGTCCAAGAGACCCAGTACTTC. Using reference TRBV18 and TRBJ2-5 for the parts outside the CDR3, the full variable domain is NAGVMQNPRHLVRRRGQEARLRCSPMKGHSHVYWYRQLPEEGLKFMVYLQKENIIDESGMPKERFSAEFPKEGPSILRIQQVVRGDSAAYFCASSPVASGVQETQYFGPGTRLLVL.

The V call is TRBV21-1, the J call TRBJ2-2; the table's D gene call, TRBD1, was not cross checked with the DNA. TRBV21-1 is annotated as a pseudogene. The CDR3 extends over 14 amino acids. The CDR3 coding sequence is TGTGCCAGCACCCCTTTGGGACAGGCCGGGGAGCTGTTTTTT. This gives the protein CASTPLGQAGELFF.

This clone appeared a single time. The sample holds other DNA sequences that translate to the same CDR3. The chain is built from TRBV6-5 and TRBJ2-5; no clear D. The CDR3 covers 11 residues. CDR1 and CDR2 (germline): MNHEY, SVGAGI. The V gene lost 2 bases and the J gene lost 4 bases, with 2 bases spanning the gap. The CDR3 spells CASSYGETQYF. CDR3 coding DNA: TGTGCCAGCAGTTACGGAGAGACCCAGTACTTC.

This clone is a singleton in its sample. The chain joins TRBV20-1 to TRBJ2-7; D ambiguous. Germline V lookup: CDR1 DFQATT, CDR2 SNEGSKA (reference sequence). Trimming stripped 3 bases from V and 2 bases from J, with 11 bases between. The CDR3 totals 13 residues. The CDR3 loop is CSASGSDPYEQYF. The CDR3 coding sequence is TGCAGTGCTAGTGGCTCCGACCCCTACGAGCAGTACTTC.

The gene calls are TRBV27 and TRBJ1-4; the D gene is possibly TRBD1 (5 bases). V was pared by 7 bases and J by 3 bases, with 21 bases between. Per the germline V gene, CDR1 is MNHEY and CDR2 is SMNVEV (reference sequence). The CDR3 consists of 17 residues. The DNA of the CDR3 is TGTGCCAGCAAGAAGACCCTGTCAGGGTTGGCTAATGAAAAACTGTTTTTT. Translation gives CASKKTLSGLANEKLFF.

The J gene is TRBJ2-6, the V gene TRBV5-6; D gene unclear. V gave up 5 bases and J gave up 0 bases, with 9 bases separating them. The CDR3 totals 15 residues. Germline CDR1 reads SGHDT; CDR2 reads YYEEEE. CDR3 DNA sequence: TGTGCCAGCAGTCAGGACCCCTCTGGGGCCAACGTCCTGACTTTC. This sequence encodes CASSQDPSGANVLTF. Supplemented by reference TRBV5-6 and TRBJ2-6, the full variable domain reads DAGVTQSPTHLIKTRGQQVTLRCSPKSGHDTVSWYQQALGQGPQFIFQYYEEEERQRGNFPDRFSGHQFPNYSSELNVNALLLGDSALYLCASSQDPSGANVLTFGAGSRLTVL.